The rows below give T cell receptor beta chains drawn from one sample of a study of identical twins. TCRdb re-analysed the 5' RACE reads in MiXCR, keeping a single row per CDR3 protein. The sample includes 1.5 million to 2 million distinct CDR3 sequences, around 29% of them seen just once. Sequenced sample: cord blood. These TCRs come from a newborn girl in good health. CDR3s include the opening cysteine and the closing phenylalanine or tryptophan. A D gene is named only where the DNA matches it firmly. Expanded clones get a size class; other rows say once, few or many, or leave the size out.

abundance: .; j_gene: TRBJ2-1; v_gene: TRBV2; d_gene: .; CDR3aa: CASKTRTYNEQFF; CDR3nt: TGTGCCAGCAAGACTAGGACCTACAATGAGCAGTTCTTC
abundance: few; j_gene: TRBJ2-5; v_gene: TRBV12-3/TRBV12-4; d_gene: .; CDR3aa: CASSLQGTGPQETQYF; CDR3nt: TGTGCCAGCAGTTTACAGGGCACGGGTCCGCAAGAGACCCAGTACTTC
abundance: many; j_gene: TRBJ2-5; v_gene: TRBV12-3/TRBV12-4; d_gene: .; CDR3aa: CASSLWLQETQYF; CDR3nt: TGTGCCAGCAGCTTATGGTTACAAGAGACCCAGTACTTC
abundance: .; j_gene: TRBJ2-2; v_gene: TRBV27; d_gene: TRBD1; CDR3aa: CASSPRTGWNTGELFF; CDR3nt: TGTGCCAGCAGTCCTAGGACAGGGTGGAACACCGGGGAGCTGTTTTTT
abundance: .; j_gene: TRBJ2-5; v_gene: TRBV20-1; d_gene: TRBD1; CDR3aa: CSFDRGRETQYF; CDR3nt: TGCAGTTTTGACAGGGGGCGAGAGACCCAGTACTTC
abundance: few; j_gene: TRBJ2-1; v_gene: TRBV7-6; d_gene: .; CDR3aa: CASSFTLYNEQFF; CDR3nt: TGTGCCAGCAGCTTCACCCTCTACAATGAGCAGTTCTTC
abundance: .; j_gene: TRBJ2-3; v_gene: TRBV18; d_gene: .; CDR3aa: CVSSPGGVPTDTQYF; CDR3nt: TGTGTCAGCTCACCAGGCGGGGTACCTACAGATACGCAGTATTTT
abundance: .; j_gene: TRBJ1-2; v_gene: TRBV27; d_gene: TRBD1; CDR3aa: CASSLTGTGGVLGYGYTF; CDR3nt: TGTGCCAGCAGTTTAACCGGGACAGGGGGCGTTCTTGGGTATGGCTACACCTTC
abundance: few; j_gene: TRBJ2-7; v_gene: TRBV7-2; d_gene: .; CDR3aa: CASSLDGAARPSYEQYF; CDR3nt: TGTGCCAGCAGCTTAGACGGAGCGGCGCGGCCGTCCTACGAGCAGTACTTC
abundance: .; j_gene: TRBJ2-3; v_gene: TRBV3-1; d_gene: .; CDR3aa: CASSQGFRTPRRDTQYF; CDR3nt: TGTGCCAGCAGCCAAGGGTTCCGGACTCCGAGAAGAGATACGCAGTATTTT
abundance: many; j_gene: TRBJ2-7; v_gene: TRBV12-3/TRBV12-4; d_gene: .; CDR3aa: CASSPGTAPYEQYF; CDR3nt: TGTGCCAGCAGCCCCGGGACGGCCCCCTACGAGCAGTACTTC
abundance: .; j_gene: TRBJ2-7; v_gene: TRBV20-1; d_gene: TRBD1; CDR3aa: CSAREGGTGLYEQYF; CDR3nt: TGCAGTGCTAGAGAAGGCGGGACAGGGCTTTACGAGCAGTACTTC
abundance: few; j_gene: TRBJ1-1; v_gene: TRBV27; d_gene: .; CDR3aa: CASSLSGGIGSWTEAFF; CDR3nt: TGTGCCAGCAGTTTATCAGGGGGTATTGGGTCCTGGACTGAAGCTTTCTTT
abundance: .; j_gene: TRBJ2-5; v_gene: TRBV29-1; d_gene: .; CDR3aa: CSVEEVTLAWGNEQYF; CDR3nt: TGCAGCGTTGAAGAAGTGACTCTTGCCTGGGGTAATGAGCAGTACTTC